These T cell receptor beta chains were read from a single sample in a study of post-analysis software for immune sequencing data. TCRdb re-called the PCR reads through MiXCR, storing one row per CDR3 protein. The data contain approximately 730,000 distinct CDR3 sequences, 46% of them singletons. The sequenced sample was blood. Receptors were obtained from a girl between 10 and 17 years old with multiple sclerosis. Each CDR3 is given with its conserved first and last residue. The D gene is left open where the match is weak. Size is stated for part of the rows, as once, few or many counts, or as a class when the clone is expanded.

V gene,D gene,J gene,clone size,CDR3 DNA,CDR3 protein
TRBV29-1,.,TRBJ1-1,few,TGCAGCGTTATGTCGAACACTGAAGCTTTCTTT,CSVMSNTEAFF
TRBV7-2,TRBD1,TRBJ1-2,.,TGTGCCAGCAGCTTACGCTCAGACAGGGGCCCCTATGGCTACACCTTC,CASSLRSDRGPYGYTF
TRBV5-6,TRBD2,TRBJ2-5,.,TGTGCCAGCAGCGCTGGCCTACTAGCGGCGGAGACCCAGTACTTC,CASSAGLLAAETQYF
TRBV9,TRBD2,TRBJ2-5,few,TGTGCCAGCAGCCCCAGCGGGAGGGCCGGTGAGCAGTACTTC,CASSPSGRAGEQYF
TRBV10-3,TRBD2,TRBJ2-3,few,TGTGCCATCAGTGGTCTAGCGGGAACGGCAGATACGCAGTATTTT,CAISGLAGTADTQYF
TRBV7-8,TRBD2,TRBJ2-5,few,TGTGCCAGCAGCTTATTTACGCGGGGGGTACAAGAGACCCAGTACTTC,CASSLFTRGVQETQYF
TRBV28,TRBD1,TRBJ1-1,many,TGTGCCAGCAGTTTAGACAGGGGGCGGACTGAAGCTTTCTTT,CASSLDRGRTEAFF
TRBV28,.,TRBJ2-7,.,TGTGCCAGCAGTTTAGAGAGGAACGAGCAGTACTTC,CASSLERNEQYF
TRBV4-3,TRBD1,TRBJ2-7,.,TGCGCCAGCAGCCAAGCGGGACAGTCCTACGAGCAGTACTTC,CASSQAGQSYEQYF
TRBV7-2,TRBD2,TRBJ2-7,.,TGTGCCAGCAGCCCCCCGGGACTAGGGGGCTACGAGCAGTACTTC,CASSPPGLGGYEQYF
TRBV20-1,TRBD2,TRBJ2-1,few,TGCAGTGCTACCCCCTCGGCGGGAGGATCTTACAATGAGCAGTTCTTC,CSATPSAGGSYNEQFF
TRBV20-1,TRBD1,TRBJ2-4,.,TGCAGTGCTCTAGACAGGGGGTTCATTCAGTACTTC,CSALDRGFIQYF
TRBV10-3,.,TRBJ1-2,.,TGTGCCATCAGTGAGTCGGGCTACGGCTATGGCTACACCTTC,CAISESGYGYGYTF
TRBV12-3/TRBV12-4,.,TRBJ2-7,few,TGTGCCAGCAGTCCCGCAGGCTACACCTACGAGCAGTACTTC,CASSPAGYTYEQYF
TRBV28,.,TRBJ1-5,.,TGTGCCAGCAGTTTTACCCCGGCGGGGAAGGTGCATCAGCCCCAGCATTTT,CASSFTPAGKVHQPQHF
TRBV29-1,TRBD2,TRBJ2-1,.,TGCAGCGTTGATACTAGCGGGAGTAATGAGCAGTTCTTC,CSVDTSGSNEQFF
TRBV15,.,TRBJ1-2,.,TGTGCCACCAGCAGAGAGGGGGACTATGGCTACACCTTC,CATSREGDYGYTF
TRBV7-8,TRBD2,TRBJ2-5,few,TGTGCCAGCAGCTTCCTAGCGGGAGGGCCGGCAGAGACCCAGTACTTC,CASSFLAGGPAETQYF
TRBV29-1,TRBD1,TRBJ2-1,few,TGCAGCGTCGGACAGGGGAGGTATGAGCAGTTCTTC,CSVGQGRYEQFF
TRBV6-6,.,TRBJ2-3,.,TGTGCCAGCAGCCGCCGGGACCCCACAGATACGCAGTATTTT,CASSRRDPTDTQYF
TRBV15,TRBD2,TRBJ2-5,.,TGTGCCACCAGCTCAGCCCTTCGACTAGCGGGAGGAGAGACCCAGTACTTC,CATSSALRLAGGETQYF
TRBV20-1,.,TRBJ2-1,.,TGCAGTGCTAAACAACGGGGAGAGCAGTTCTTC,CSAKQRGEQFF
TRBV12-3/TRBV12-4,.,TRBJ2-1,.,TGTGCCAGCAGCTTAAGTGGGGCCAATGAGCAGTTCTTC,CASSLSGANEQFF
TRBV20-1,.,TRBJ2-5,few,TGCAGTGCTAGAGAGGACCTCCAAGAGACCCAGTACTTC,CSAREDLQETQYF
TRBV12-3/TRBV12-4,.,TRBJ2-7,few,TGTGCCAGCAGTTTAGGGGACCTACGGCAGTACTTC,CASSLGDLRQYF
TRBV5-1,TRBD1,TRBJ2-7,.,TGCGCCAGCAGCCCCGGACAGGAAATAGAGCAGTACTTC,CASSPGQEIEQYF
TRBV12-3/TRBV12-4,.,TRBJ2-1,.,TGTGCCAGCAGTTTTAGGGCTAGCGCGTACAATGAGCAGTTCTTC,CASSFRASAYNEQFF
TRBV15,.,TRBJ2-5,.,TGTGCCACCAGCAGGGGGAGGGGGCCGGGAGATTCCAACAAGGAGACCCAGTACTTC,CATSRGRGPGDSNKETQYF
TRBV29-1,TRBD1,TRBJ2-4,.,TGCAGCGTTGAGGGACAGGGGAAGCAGTACTTC,CSVEGQGKQYF
TRBV3-1,.,TRBJ1-1,.,TGTGCCAGCAGCCAAGTAGGGCTTGGAACTGAAGCTTTCTTT,CASSQVGLGTEAFF
TRBV15,.,TRBJ2-1,.,TGTGCCACCAGCAGAGATTGGGCGGATAAAGGCGATGAGCAGTTCTTC,CATSRDWADKGDEQFF
TRBV20-1,TRBD2,TRBJ2-1,few,TGCAGTGCTAGCCCCGGACTAGCGGGACCGGAGCAGTTCTTC,CSASPGLAGPEQFF
TRBV6-2/TRBV6-3,.,TRBJ2-1,few,TGTGCCAGCAGTTATAGCGGCGCCGGCCAGGGGCAGTTCTTC,CASSYSGAGQGQFF
TRBV4-3,TRBD2,TRBJ2-1,.,TGCGCCAGCAGCCAAGCTGCGGGAGGGCCAGGGAATGAGCAGTTCTTC,CASSQAAGGPGNEQFF
TRBV7-9,.,TRBJ2-1,.,TGTGCCAGCAGCTTAGCGCTAACCGGGAACAATGGGCAGTTCTTC,CASSLALTGNNGQFF
TRBV12-3/TRBV12-4,.,TRBJ2-3,few,TGTGCCAGCAGCTCACCCCCCAACACAGATACGCAGTATTTT,CASSSPPNTDTQYF
TRBV7-6,.,TRBJ2-1,.,TGTGTCAGCAGCTCACCTCTGACAGGCATGAATGAGCAGTTCTTC,CVSSSPLTGMNEQFF
TRBV20-1,.,TRBJ1-2,once,TGCAGTGCTAGAGATTCAGCGGAAAACTATGGCTACACCTTC,CSARDSAENYGYTF
TRBV6-6,TRBD2,TRBJ2-1,few,TGTGCCAGCAGTTACCCCGGACTAGCGGACAATGAGCAGTTCTTC,CASSYPGLADNEQFF
TRBV5-1,.,TRBJ2-1,.,TGCGCCAGCAGCTTGGATCGTGCCACTTCAAATCGGTACAATGAGCAGTTCTTC,CASSLDRATSNRYNEQFF